The T cell receptor beta chain described here comes from a study of T-cell reconstitution after alpha-beta-depleted transplantation in children. Study outcomes and limitations: Alpha-beta T cells about two months after transplant reportedly derived from several hundred expanded graft clones. After one year, T-cell counts and TCRbeta diversity mostly came from new T cells. Surviving recipient cells, namely T cells and thymic progenitors, were the source of high day-60 TCRbeta diversity in some patients.

Unique molecular identifiers were used to barcode this TCRbeta library. TCRdb reprocessed the PCR reads via MiXCR and lists one record per CDR3 protein. Among about 1,000,000 distinct CDR3 sequences listed, roughly 31% were seen once. In regard to this clonotype: The antigen remains unidentified.

The specimen was PBMCs, mostly from graft donor cells, collected 360 days after TCRalphabeta/CD19-depleted stem cell transplant. This clonotype was sampled from a boy under two years old who had a stem cell transplant for SCID, so the T cells may come from the graft donor.

CDR3 bases: TGTGCCAGCAGTTTTTCTTCCGGGACAGGGGGCAGGGATACGCAGTATTTT. It encodes CASSFSSGTGGRDTQYF. The chain has TRBV12-3 or TRBV12-4 and TRBJ2-3; TRBD1 aligns across 12 bases. This CDR3 contains 17 residues. After removal of 3 bases from V and 6 bases from J, the junction contained 10 bases not matched to a gene.